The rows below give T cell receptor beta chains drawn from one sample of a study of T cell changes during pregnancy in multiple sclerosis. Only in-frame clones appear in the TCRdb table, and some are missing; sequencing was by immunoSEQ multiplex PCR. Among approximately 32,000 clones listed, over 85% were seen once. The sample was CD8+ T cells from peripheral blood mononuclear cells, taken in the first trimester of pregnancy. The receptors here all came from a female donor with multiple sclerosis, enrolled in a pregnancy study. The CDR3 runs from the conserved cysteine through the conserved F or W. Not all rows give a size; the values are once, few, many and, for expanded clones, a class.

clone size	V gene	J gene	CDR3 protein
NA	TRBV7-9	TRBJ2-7	CASSSGLAGYEQYF
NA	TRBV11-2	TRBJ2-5	CASSLRLAGIQETQYF
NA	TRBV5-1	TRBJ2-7	CASSWGQGYYEQYF
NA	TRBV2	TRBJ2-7	CASSEGRAYYEQYF
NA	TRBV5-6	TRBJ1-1	CASSLSTGSLNTEAFF
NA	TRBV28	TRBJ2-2	CASRTSTGKDTGELFF
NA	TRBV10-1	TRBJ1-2	CASSEFRGVNYGYTF
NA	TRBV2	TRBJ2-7	CASETGTSPTYEQYF
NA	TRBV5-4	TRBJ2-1	CASSLKENPGEQFF
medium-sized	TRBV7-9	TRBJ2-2	CASNSLHGPGELFF
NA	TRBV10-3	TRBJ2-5	CAISESGTSGKETQYF
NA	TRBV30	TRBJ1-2	CAWDGGVYGYTF
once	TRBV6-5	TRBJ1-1	CASTVQKNTEAFF
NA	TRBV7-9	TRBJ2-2	CASSLGEGDTGELFF
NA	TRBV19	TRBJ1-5	CASSSRDREIQSQPQHF
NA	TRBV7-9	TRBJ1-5	CASSNDRVRNQPQHF
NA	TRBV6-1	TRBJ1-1	CASSEAGWGHQEEAFF
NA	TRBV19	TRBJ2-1	CASSPAGGEQFF
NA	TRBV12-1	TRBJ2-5	CASISGGRGSETQYF
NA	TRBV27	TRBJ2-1	CASSIGASAASYNEQFF
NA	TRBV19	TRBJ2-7	CASSIWAGDAYEQYF
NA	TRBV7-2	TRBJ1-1	CASSLAGQMNTEAFF
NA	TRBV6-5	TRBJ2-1	CASSRYGEQFF
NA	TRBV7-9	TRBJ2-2	CASSTGTGDTGELFF
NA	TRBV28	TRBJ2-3	CASSPPSGSGDTQYF
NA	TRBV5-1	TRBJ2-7	CASSFAGSSYEQYF
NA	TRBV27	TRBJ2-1	CASSFSPGSLDEQFF
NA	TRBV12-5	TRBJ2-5	CASGLVAAGGPGETQYF
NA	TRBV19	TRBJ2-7	CASSGTSGSLAYEQYF
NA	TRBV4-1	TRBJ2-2	CASSQASDTNTGELFF
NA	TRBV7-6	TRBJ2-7	CASSFRSGFDEQYF
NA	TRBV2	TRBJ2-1	CASSEELAGVGNEQFF
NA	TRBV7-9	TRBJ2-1	CASSLGIGVSNEQFF
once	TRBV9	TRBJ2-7	CASSMGLYYEQYF
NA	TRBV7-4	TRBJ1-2	CASSFPGTLSYGYTF
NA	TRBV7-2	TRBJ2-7	CASSEPGLAYKGQYF
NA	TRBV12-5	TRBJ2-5	CASGLVEGGQETQYF
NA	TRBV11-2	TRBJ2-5	CASSPQGNPQETQYF
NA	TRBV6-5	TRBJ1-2	CASSWVERWGGYGYTF
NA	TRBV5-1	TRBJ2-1	CASSPTYGGNEQFF
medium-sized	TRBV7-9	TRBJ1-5	CASSKQGSNQPQHF
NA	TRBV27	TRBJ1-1	CASSLLPYPGPETWAFF
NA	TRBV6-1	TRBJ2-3	CASISGGPVTDTQYF
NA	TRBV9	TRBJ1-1	CTSSVAPSRGPEAFF
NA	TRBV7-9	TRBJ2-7	CASSLAQGLSYEQYF
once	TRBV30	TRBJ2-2	CAWSAPQGARTGELFF
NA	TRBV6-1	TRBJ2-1	CASSDGLDGFLFFDEQFF
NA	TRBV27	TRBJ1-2	CASRQGYHYGYTF
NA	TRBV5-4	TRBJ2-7	CASSLWPPEETYEQYF
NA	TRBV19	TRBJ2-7	CASTGQASYEQYF
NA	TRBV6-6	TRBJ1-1	CASSHPPTGVNTEAFF